Shown below are 28 T cell receptor beta chains from a single sample sequenced in a study of blood T cell repertoires in COVID-19. Data came from immunoSEQ multiplex PCR; TCRdb stores just in-frame clones and leaves some out. The repertoire holds 300,000 to 400,000 clones, with 85% to 90% as singletons. Sequences were obtained from peripheral blood. Receptor source: a woman aged 45-59 years with COVID-19, enrolled during active disease.

The V call is TRBV30, the J call TRBJ1-1, with a tentative D call TRBD1 (6 bases). This CDR3 spans 12 amino acids. The V gene lost 7 bases and the J gene lost 5 bases, with 14 bases spanning the gap. Germline V gives CDR1 GTSNPN, CDR2 SVGIG (reference sequence). CDR3: CAFTGLRTEAFF. The CDR3 coding sequence is TGTGCCTTTACAGGGTTGCGGACTGAAGCTTTCTTT.

The chain's CDR3 is CASSVNSLNSPLHF. Here the CDR3 DNA reads TGTGCCAGCAGCGTAAACAGCCTCAATTCACCCCTCCACTTT. The rearrangement joins TRBV9 to TRBJ1-6; D gene uncertain. The CDR3 has 14 amino acids. From germline, CDR1 is SGDLS and CDR2 YYNGEE. V lost 1 base and J 7 bases, leaving 9 bases between the germline ends.

A remark on this clone: At one boundary the junction diverges from the germline segment, which might be a read error. The chain uses TRBV2 and TRBJ2-7; 7 nucleotides align to TRBD1. CDR3 length: 11 residues. Germline CDR1 reads SNHLY; CDR2 reads FYNNEI. DNA of the CDR3: TGTGCCAGCGGAACGAAAGGGGGCCCGAACTTC. It is translated as CASGTKGGPNF.

The CDR3 loop reads CSAMTGHEQYF. The CDR3 nucleotides are TGCAGTGCTATGACAGGTCACGAGCAGTACTTC. This chain links TRBV20-1 with TRBJ2-7; TRBD1 might be the D (6 bases). This CDR3 spans 11 amino acids. V was pared by 4 bases and J by 5 bases, with 9 bases between. Germline V lookup: CDR1 DFQATT, CDR2 SNEGSKA (reference sequence).

The genes are TRBV7-3 and TRBJ1-6; the D gene is possibly TRBD1 (6 bases). Germline CDR1 reads SGHTA; CDR2 reads FQGTGA. The germline V and J ends were trimmed by 2 bases and 9 bases, with 11 bases remaining between them. This CDR3 is built from 14 residues. In DNA form, the CDR3 reads TGTGCCAGCAGCTTATCGGCAGGGGTTTCACCCCTCCACTTT. Encoded protein: CASSLSAGVSPLHF.

To note about this clone: Different DNA sequences within this sample yield the same CDR3. This sequence joins TRBV5-5 and TRBJ1-6, with TRBD1 matching 8 bases. Germline lookup yields CDR1 SGHKS and CDR2 YYEKEE (reference sequence). The CDR3 has 15 residues. The V segment lost 0 bases and the J segment 7 bases; nucleotides outside the gene matches: 3. The CDR3 DNA reads as TGTGCCAGCAGCTTGGTTCAGGGGGCAAATTCACCCCTCCACTTT. Its translation: CASSLVQGANSPLHF.

CDR3 region: CASSLLAGQKDEQFF. The CDR3 DNA is TGTGCCAGCAGCTTACTAGCGGGGCAAAAGGATGAGCAGTTCTTC. The chain has TRBV5-5 and TRBJ2-1; 10 nucleotides align to TRBD2. The CDR3 contains 15 residues. The trim removed 2 bases at V and 8 bases at J, leaving 7 bases unmatched. Germline V gene data show CDR1 as SGHKS and CDR2 as YYEKEE (reference sequence).

This clone is a singleton in its sample. V usage is TRBV19 and J usage is TRBJ2-2; D may be TRBD2 (5 bases). V was clipped by 8 bases and J by 2 bases, with 15 bases between them. The CDR3 length is 15 residues. Looked up from germline, CDR1 is LNHDA and CDR2 is SQIVND (reference sequence). CDR3 bases: TGTGCCAGTGGTACCACGGCGGGCAACACCGGGGAGCTGTTTTTT. Translation: CASGTTAGNTGELFF.

The chain joins TRBV6-2 or TRBV6-3 to TRBJ1-1; 10 bases fit TRBD1. The V segment lost 4 bases and the J segment 0 bases; nucleotides outside the gene matches: 8. CDR3 size: 17 residues. Germline CDR1 reads MNHEY; CDR2 reads SVGEGT. CDR3 coding DNA: TGTGCCAGCAGTTCCGACAGGGGGCTCGAGATGAACACTGAAGCTTTCTTT. Protein product: CASSSDRGLEMNTEAFF.

The V and J genes are TRBV13 and TRBJ1-3, with 7 bases matching TRBD1. V lost 6 bases, J lost 4 bases, and 15 bases stayed unmatched. This CDR3 spans 17 amino acids. Germline CDR1 is PRHDT and CDR2 is FYEKMQ (reference sequence). CDR3 amino acids: CASSTSSDRLGGNTIYF. The CDR3 coding sequence is TGTGCCAGCAGTACCTCCTCGGACAGGTTAGGGGGAAACACCATATATTTT.

This chain uses TRBV2 with TRBJ2-2, with 7 bases matching TRBD2. V dropped 6 bases and J dropped 2; count of bases not matched to a gene: 6. The CDR3 runs to 15 residues. Germline V gene lookup returns CDR1 SNHLY and CDR2 FYNNEI. CDR3 protein: CASRGQRGNTGELFF. DNA for the CDR3: TGTGCCAGCAGAGGGCAGCGGGGAAACACCGGGGAGCTGTTTTTT. The complete variable domain, with remaining parts taken from reference TRBV2 and TRBJ2-2, reads EPEVTQTPSHQVTQMGQEVILRCVPISNHLYFYWYRQILGQKVEFLVSFYNNEISEKSEIFDDQFSVERPDGSNFTLKIRSTKLEDSAMYFCASRGQRGNTGELFFGEGSRLTVL.

This clone was observed a few times. The rearrangement uses TRBV30 and TRBJ2-1, with TRBD1 identical over 7 bases. This CDR3 has 14 residues. The V and J ends lost 5 bases and 7 bases, in that order; junction bases with no gene match: 11. Germline V gene sequence: CDR1 GTSNPN, CDR2 SVGIG (reference sequence). CDR3 bases: TGTGCCTGGGGAGGACAGGTGGTGGCTAATGAGCAGTTCTTC. This sequence encodes CAWGGQVVANEQFF.

The chain employs TRBV6-5 and TRBJ2-5; 7 bases are a match to TRBD2. The CDR3 runs to 13 residues. The V and J ends lost 10 bases and 5 bases, in that order; junction bases with no gene match: 10. Germline-derived CDR1 and CDR2 are MNHEY and SVGAGI. The CDR3 loop reads CATRLAGEETQYF. The CDR3 nucleotides are TGTGCCACCAGACTAGCCGGAGAGGAGACCCAGTACTTC.

The chain employs TRBV2 and TRBJ1-2; D gene ambiguous. The germline gives CDR1 SNHLY, CDR2 FYNNEI. CDR3 length equals 11 residues. The ends were cut back, 6 bases at V and 8 bases at J, with 10 bases in the middle. Written as DNA, the CDR3 is TGTGCCAGCAGAGAGTTATGGGGCTACACCTTC. It specifies CASRELWGYTF.

This rearrangement joins TRBV18 to TRBJ2-3; the D gene is possibly TRBD2 (6 bases). Trimming stripped 2 bases from V and 0 bases from J, with 9 bases between. Germline-derived CDR1 and CDR2 are KGHSH and LQKENI. CDR3 length: 15 residues. The CDR3: CASSPTSSSTDTQYF. The DNA of the CDR3 is TGTGCCAGCTCACCAACTAGCTCTAGCACAGATACGCAGTATTTT.

The genes are TRBV30 and TRBJ2-7, with 9 positions matching TRBD1. Per germline, CDR1 GTSNPN and CDR2 SVGIG (reference sequence). The CDR3 sequence is 14 residues long. The trim removed 0 bases at V and 3 bases at J, leaving 3 bases unmatched. CDR3 in amino acids: CAWSVGQGFYEQYF. CDR3 bases: TGTGCCTGGAGTGTAGGACAGGGGTTCTACGAGCAGTACTTC.

V gene TRBV28 combines with J gene TRBJ2-5, with D possibly being TRBD2 (7 bases). With 6 bases removed from V and 2 bases from J, the gap between germline ends came to 13 bases. Germline assignment: CDR1 MDHEN and CDR2 SYDVKM. The CDR3 is 14 residues long. CDR3 sequence: CASSQGGVQETQYF. CDR3 DNA sequence: TGTGCCAGCAGCCAAGGGGGGGTACAAGAGACCCAGTACTTC.

The chain recombines TRBV27 with TRBJ2-2; possibly TRBD2 for D (5 bases). This CDR3 comprises 16 residues. Germline V gene lookup returns CDR1 MNHEY and CDR2 SMNVEV (reference sequence). Between the trimmed V and J ends, which lost 5 bases and 3 bases, there was a span of 16 bases. The DNA of the CDR3 is TGTGCCAGCAGTCCCGGACTTACTACTTACACCGGGGAGCTGTTTTTT. It yields the protein CASSPGLTTYTGELFF.

V usage is TRBV5-1 and J usage is TRBJ2-3; 11 bases fit TRBD2. V dropped 4 bases and J dropped 1; count of bases not matched to a gene: 5. CDR1 and CDR2 from the germline V gene are SGHRS and YFSETQ. The CDR3 is made up of 16 amino acids. CDR3 sequence (DNA): TGCGCCAGCAGCCCGGGACTAGCGGAAGGCACAGATACGCAGTATTTT. Amino acid sequence: CASSPGLAEGTDTQYF.

V usage is TRBV24-1 and J usage is TRBJ1-5; TRBD1 aligns across 10 bases. The CDR3 has 15 residues. CDR1 and CDR2 (germline): KGHDR, SFDVKD. Germline trimming cut 4 bases from V and 6 bases from J; bases unmatched to any gene: 5. The CDR3 nucleotides read TGTGCCACCAGTGAAGGGACAGGGGTCCTTCAGCCCCAGCATTTT. Protein product: CATSEGTGVLQPQHF.

The rearrangement uses TRBV29-1 and TRBJ1-1, with 10 bases matching TRBD1. The CDR3 spans 15 residues. Germline values: CDR1 SQVTM, CDR2 ANQGSEA. Trimming removed 7 bases from V and 1 base from J; junction bases left unmatched: 9. CDR3 coding DNA: TGCAGCGCCAGAGGGGGACAGGGGTCGAACACTGAAGCTTTCTTT. This translates into CSARGGQGSNTEAFF.

This clone was observed once. This rearrangement joins TRBV28 to TRBJ2-3; the match to TRBD1 covers 9 bases. V was clipped by 4 bases and J by 4 bases; unmatched bases: 9. Germline V lookup: CDR1 MDHEN, CDR2 SYDVKM. The CDR3 loop spans 16 amino acids. The CDR3 loop is CASSSPGDREADTQYF. The CDR3 DNA reads as TGTGCCAGCAGTTCCCCAGGGGACAGGGAAGCAGATACGCAGTATTTT.

The chain employs TRBV10-1 and TRBJ2-7, with D perhaps matching TRBD2 (5 bases). V shed 7 bases and J shed 7 bases, with 14 bases lying between them. Looked up from germline, CDR1 is WNHNN and CDR2 is SYGVQD (reference sequence). The CDR3 consists of 12 residues. CDR3 sequence (DNA): TGCGCCAGCACGGACGGGAATCGGGAGCAGTACTTC. Translating it yields CASTDGNREQYF.

This clone was observed once. The V call is TRBV11-3, the J call TRBJ2-2; no reliable D call. Germline V lookup: CDR1 SGHNT, CDR2 YENEEA. V was shortened by 5 bases and J by 4 bases, with 8 bases between the two germline ends. This CDR3 spans 13 amino acids. CDR3 region: CASSRVSTGELFF. The CDR3 nucleotides are TGTGCCAGCAGCCGGGTTTCCACCGGGGAGCTGTTTTTT. Drawing the rest from reference TRBV11-3 and TRBJ2-2, the complete variable domain is EAGVVQSPRYKIIEKKQPVAFWCNPISGHNTLYWYLQNLGQGPELLIRYENEEAVDDSQLPKDRFSAERLKGVDSTLKIQPAELGDSAVYLCASSRVSTGELFFGEGSRLTVL.

The rearrangement uses TRBV24-1 and TRBJ2-1; 13 bases agree with TRBD2. The ends lost 4 bases at V and 8 bases at J; junction bases unmatched: 4. The germline gives CDR1 KGHDR, CDR2 SFDVKD. The CDR3 sequence is 15 residues long. CDR3 in amino acids: CATSESGLAGDEQFF. The CDR3, as DNA: TGTGCCACCAGTGAATCCGGACTAGCGGGAGATGAGCAGTTCTTC.

J is TRBJ1-4 and V is TRBV7-2; D ambiguous. This CDR3 is 15 amino acids long. CDR1 SGHTA and CDR2 FQGNSA come from the germline V gene. V dropped 1 base and J dropped 2 bases, with 8 bases sitting between them. The DNA of the CDR3 is TGTGCCAGCAGCTTAGTCCGGGGTACTAATGAAAAACTGTTTTTT. Translating it yields CASSLVRGTNEKLFF.

CDR3 sequence: CASSESGTDQETQYF. The CDR3 DNA reads TGTGCCAGTAGTGAGTCTGGGACAGATCAAGAGACCCAGTACTTC. The chain employs TRBV19 and TRBJ2-5; 7 bases are a match to TRBD1. The junction had 8 bases not matched to a gene; V was cut back by 5 bases and J by 2 bases. This CDR3 has 15 residues. The germline V gene has CDR1 LNHDA and CDR2 SQIVND (reference sequence).

This clone has a single count. The V and J genes are TRBV5-6 and TRBJ1-6, with 9 bases matching TRBD1. The CDR3 totals 15 residues. Trimming cost V 2 bases and J 7 bases; bases outside gene matches: 4. Germline CDR1 SGHDT, CDR2 YYEEEE. The CDR3 is CASSFPGTGNSPLHF. The CDR3 bases are TGTGCCAGCAGCTTTCCTGGGACAGGGAATTCACCCCTCCACTTT.